The next 6 T cell receptor beta chains were all read from a single sample in a study of shared clonotypes between healthy human individuals. Assay used: immunoSEQ multiplex PCR; TCRdb lists only in-frame clones, some missing. This table holds hundreds of thousands of clones, about three quarters found once. Sequencing was performed on memory CD4+ T cells sorted from blood. The subset is: CD45RA-negative fraction. These receptors were taken from a woman younger than 45 in good health.

Points on this clone: At the DNA level, this CDR3 is encoded by other sequences in the same sample as well. The chain couples TRBV7-2 to TRBJ1-3; TRBD1 matches at 9 bases. J was trimmed by 3 bases and V by 4 bases; bases with no gene match: 4. The CDR3 sequence is 15 residues long. CDR1 SGHTA and CDR2 FQGNSA come from the germline V gene. CDR3 DNA: TGTGCCAGCAGCTCTACAGGGGGCAGTGGAAACACCATATATTTT. Protein: CASSSTGGSGNTIYF. Drawing the rest from reference TRBV7-2 and TRBJ1-3, the complete variable domain is GAGVSQSPSNKVTEKGKDVELRCDPISGHTALYWYRQSLGQGLEFLIYFQGNSAPDKSGLPSDRFSAERTGGSVSTLTIQRTQQEDSAVYLCASSSTGGSGNTIYFGEGSWLTVV.

The J gene is TRBJ1-1, the V gene TRBV19; D is unresolved. Trimming left V 1 base short and J 6 bases short, with 9 bases between. The CDR3 is 13 residues long. CDR1 and CDR2 (germline): LNHDA, SQIVND (reference sequence). CDR3 region: CASSIGGSAEAFF. CDR3 in DNA: TGTGCCAGTAGTATAGGAGGGAGCGCTGAAGCTTTCTTT.

This clone was picked up a small number of times. The chain couples TRBV10-1 to TRBJ2-3; 11 nucleotides agree with TRBD2. This CDR3 has 17 amino acids. The J segment lost 4 bases and the V segment lost 5 bases, leaving 11 bases of the junction unmatched. Germline CDR1 WNHNN, CDR2 SYGVQD (reference sequence). The CDR3 nucleotides are TGCGCCAGCAGTACAAGACTAGCGGGATTGTCCCCAGATACGCAGTATTTT. Residues: CASSTRLAGLSPDTQYF.

This chain connects TRBV2 to TRBJ2-7; 7 bases match TRBD2. J gave up 5 bases and V 4 bases, and 5 bases lay outside the gene matches. The germline gives CDR1 SNHLY, CDR2 FYNNEI. The CDR3 contains 13 residues. The CDR3 coding sequence is TGTGCCAGCAGTGGGCGGCTAGCGGACGAGCAGTACTTC. This codes for CASSGRLADEQYF.

The gene calls are TRBV6-1 and TRBJ2-3; 7 positions match TRBD2. The germline CDR1 and CDR2 sequences are MNHNS and SASEGT. CDR3 size: 17 residues. The ends lost 0 bases at V and 2 bases at J; junction bases unmatched: 8. CDR3 DNA sequence: TGTGCCAGCAGTGAAGCGCTTCCCGGGGGGACCACAGATACGCAGTATTTT. Protein sequence: CASSEALPGGTTDTQYF.

The genes are TRBV19 and TRBJ2-3; TRBD2 matches at 8 bases. V gave up 3 bases and J gave up 3 bases; unmatched junction bases: 14. Germline CDR1 is LNHDA and CDR2 is SQIVND (reference sequence). The CDR3 loop spans 18 amino acids. The chain's CDR3 is CASSIGYAGGRGTDTQYF. The CDR3 DNA reads as TGTGCCAGTAGTATTGGCTACGCGGGGGGCAGGGGAACAGATACGCAGTATTTT. The variable domain in full, completed from reference TRBV19 and TRBJ2-3, reads DGGITQSPKYLFRKEGQNVTLSCEQNLNHDAMYWYRQDPGQGLRLIYYSQIVNDFQKGDIAEGYSVSREKKESFPLTVTSAQKNPTAFYLCASSIGYAGGRGTDTQYFGPGTRLTVL.